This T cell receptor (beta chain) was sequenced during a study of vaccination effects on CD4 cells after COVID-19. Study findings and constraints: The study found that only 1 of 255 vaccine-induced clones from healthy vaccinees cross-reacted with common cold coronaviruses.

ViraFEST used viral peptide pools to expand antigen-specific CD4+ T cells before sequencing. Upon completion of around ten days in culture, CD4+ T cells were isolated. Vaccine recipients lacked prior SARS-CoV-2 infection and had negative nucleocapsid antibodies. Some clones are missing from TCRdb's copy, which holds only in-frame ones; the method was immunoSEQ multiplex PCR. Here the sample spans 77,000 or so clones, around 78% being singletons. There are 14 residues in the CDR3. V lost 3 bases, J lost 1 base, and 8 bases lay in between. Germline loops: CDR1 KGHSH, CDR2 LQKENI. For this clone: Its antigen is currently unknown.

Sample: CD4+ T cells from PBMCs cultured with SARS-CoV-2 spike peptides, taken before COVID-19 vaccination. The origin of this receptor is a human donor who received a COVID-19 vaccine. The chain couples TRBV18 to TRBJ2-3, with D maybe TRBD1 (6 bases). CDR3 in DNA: TGTGCCAGCTCACCCGGACAGCGCACAGATACGCAGTATTTT. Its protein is CASSPGQRTDTQYF.